The 2 T cell receptor beta chains presented below share a single source sample, sequenced in a study of beta chain features in type 1 diabetes. Expressed TCRB transcripts got sequenced, as all isolated RNA was reverse transcribed. The assay was immunoSEQ multiplex PCR, and TCRdb's table has in-frame clones only and misses some. The sample lists under 150,000 clones; under 60% were seen once. The sequenced material came from Tregs from blood. The receptors stem from a man between 18 and 35 years old in good health.

The chain employs TRBV6-6 and TRBJ2-7; 7 positions agree with TRBD1. With 4 bases clipped from V and 1 base from J, the junction kept 10 bases outside the gene matches. CDR3 length: 16 amino acids. Germline V gene data show CDR1 as MNHNY and CDR2 as SVGAGI (reference sequence). In DNA form, the CDR3 reads TGTGCCAGCAGTTCTACTCACAGGGGTAGATCCTACGAGCAGTACTTC. This gives the protein CASSSTHRGRSYEQYF.

The rearrangement links TRBV5-1 to TRBJ2-1; unclear D gene. The germline CDR1 and CDR2 sequences are SGHRS and YFSETQ. The CDR3 is made up of 13 amino acids. The ends were cut back, 2 bases at V and 8 bases at J, with 11 bases in the middle. The CDR3 region is CASSFGEVDEQFF. Written as DNA, the CDR3 is TGCGCCAGCAGCTTCGGAGAGGTGGATGAGCAGTTCTTC.